This T cell receptor beta chain was recorded in a study of T cell responses to AZD1222 COVID-19 vaccine. Study observations and caveats: Unmutated variant regions reportedly attract nearly half of all spike-specific TCRs. Possibly, clonal diversity was underestimated; donors were largely white British and included more females. Once two AZD1222 doses were given, Spike-specific TCR breadth and depth went up.

A note on this clone: Its antigen remains unknown.

Sequenced by immunoSEQ multiplex PCR; TCRdb stores in-frame clones only, minus some. The sample carries about 100,000 clones, around nine tenths recorded once. Germline values: CDR1 SGHKS, CDR2 YYEKEE (reference sequence). Trimming left V 2 bases short and J 6 bases short, with 6 bases between. This CDR3 has 11 amino acids. The sequence derives from an adult in good health. The specimen comprised peripheral blood, sampled on day 0 of AZD1222 vaccination. The genes are TRBV5-5 and TRBJ2-7; unclear D gene. CDR3 protein: CASSFQFEQYF. CDR3 DNA: TGTGCCAGCAGCTTCCAATTCGAGCAGTACTTC.